These 29 T cell receptor beta chains came from one sample sequenced in a study of T-cell reconstitution after alpha-beta-depleted transplantation in children. The library targeted TCRbeta and was prepared with unique molecular identifiers. MiXCR, applied by TCRdb to the PCR reads, yields one record per CDR3 protein. The data show around 500,000 distinct CDR3 sequences, more than 20% seen once. Material: PBMCs, mostly from graft donor cells, obtained 360 days after TCRalphabeta/CD19-depleted stem cell transplant. These receptors came from a boy younger than two who had a stem cell transplant for acute myeloid leukemia, so the T cells may come from the graft donor.

The CDR3 DNA is TGCGCCAGCAGCCCTAGACAGGCCGCCTACGAGCAGTACTTC. Its translation: CASSPRQAAYEQYF. V gene TRBV5-1 combines with J gene TRBJ2-7, with a tentative D call TRBD1 (6 bases). The CDR3 contains 14 residues. Germline CDR1 is SGHRS and CDR2 is YFSETQ. Trimming stripped 4 bases from V and 2 bases from J, with 13 bases between.

This clonotype was counted many times. V and J are TRBV12-3 or TRBV12-4 and TRBJ2-1; 8 bases fit TRBD2. V lost 9 bases and J lost 2; bases outside the gene matches: 6. The CDR3 covers 14 residues. The CDR3 DNA reads TGTGCCAGTGATATCGGGGGGGCCTACAATGAGCAGTTCTTC. Protein product: CASDIGGAYNEQFF.

This clonotype was observed a few times. The chain joins TRBV28 to TRBJ2-3; unclear D gene. The V end was cut by 3 bases, the J end by 3 bases, with 10 bases between. Germline V lookup: CDR1 MDHEN, CDR2 SYDVKM. This CDR3 region has 14 residues. The CDR3 here is CASSLAPRTDTQYF. CDR3 nucleotide sequence: TGTGCCAGCAGTTTGGCCCCGAGGACAGATACGCAGTATTTT.

The sample holds a few counts of this clonotype. The rearrangement links TRBV12-5 to TRBJ2-7, with D possibly TRBD1 on 5 matching bases. Deletions cut 1 base from V and 1 base from J, with 11 bases between. This CDR3 has 15 residues. Germline CDR1 reads LGHNT; CDR2 reads FRNRAP. CDR3 in amino acids: CASGLGQFPSYEQYV. The CDR3 coding sequence is TGTGCTAGTGGTTTGGGACAGTTTCCTTCCTACGAGCAGTACGTC.

This clonotype occurred a few times. This chain uses TRBV25-1 with TRBJ2-1, with 9 bases lining up with TRBD2. V shed 0 bases and J 7 bases; nucleotides not matched to a gene: 7. CDR3 size: 16 residues. Per the germline V gene, CDR1 is MGHDK and CDR2 is SYGVNS. CDR3 bases: TGTGCCAGCAGTGAATATGCGGGGGGGATTTCGAATGAGCAGTTCTTC. Translating gives CASSEYAGGISNEQFF.

V and J are TRBV4-3 and TRBJ2-5, with D perhaps given as TRBD1 or TRBD2 (5 bases each). V was shortened by 3 bases and J by 5 bases, with 10 bases between the two germline ends. The CDR3 is made up of 13 amino acids. Germline CDR1 LGHNA, CDR2 YSLEER. The CDR3 loop is CASSHGGEETQYF. The DNA of the CDR3 is TGCGCCAGCAGCCATGGGGGTGAGGAGACCCAGTACTTC.

The V and J genes are TRBV25-1 and TRBJ1-2; TRBD1 aligns across 10 bases. The germline V gene encodes CDR1 MGHDK and CDR2 SYGVNS. J was trimmed by 8 bases and V by 3 bases; bases with no gene match: 6. The CDR3 is 14 residues long. The CDR3: CASSEGQGRGGYTF. DNA of the CDR3: TGTGCCAGCAGTGAGGGACAGGGGAGAGGAGGCTACACCTTC.

This chain joins TRBV12-3 or TRBV12-4 and TRBJ2-3; TRBD2 matches 7 bases. CDR3 length equals 15 residues. Unmatched junction bases numbered 4, after V lost 3 bases and J lost 1 base. The DNA for the CDR3 is TGTGCCAGCAGTTTGACAACTAGCGGCACAGATACGCAGTATTTT. This gives the protein CASSLTTSGTDTQYF.

There are many counts of this clonotype. This sequence joins TRBV12-3 or TRBV12-4 and TRBJ1-3; D not resolved. This CDR3 is built from 13 residues. Deletions cut 3 bases from V and 4 bases from J, with 7 bases between. The chain's CDR3 is CASSFTRGNTIYF. The CDR3 nucleotides read TGTGCCAGCAGTTTCACAAGGGGAAACACCATATATTTT.

This clonotype appeared many times. The gene calls are TRBV18 and TRBJ2-1; D is possibly TRBD1 (6 bases). Germline V gene lookup returns CDR1 KGHSH and CDR2 LQKENI. The CDR3 contains 14 residues. V lost 4 bases and J 5 bases, leaving 12 bases between the germline ends. The CDR3 DNA reads TGTGCCAGCTCACAGGACAGTTTCCACAATGAGCAGTTCTTC. This sequence encodes CASSQDSFHNEQFF.

The gene calls are TRBV20-1 and TRBJ1-1, with 7 bases fitting TRBD1. Germline V gene sequence: CDR1 DFQATT, CDR2 SNEGSKA (reference sequence). This CDR3 comprises 13 residues. The junction had 3 bases not matched to a gene; V was cut back by 5 bases and J by 0 bases. The CDR3 region is CSADDRVNTEAFF. The CDR3 DNA reads TGCAGTGCTGACGACAGGGTGAACACTGAAGCTTTCTTT.

This chain links TRBV7-2 with TRBJ1-2; D gene ambiguous. Trimming cost V 0 bases and J 4 bases, with 12 bases left between them. From germline, CDR1 is SGHTA and CDR2 FQGNSA. The CDR3 runs to 15 residues. The CDR3 DNA sequence: TGTGCCAGCAGCTTAGCTCCGGAGGTTGGCTATGGCTACACCTTC. Translating it yields CASSLAPEVGYGYTF. The entire variable domain, with the rest obtained from reference TRBV7-2 and TRBJ1-2, is as follows: GAGVSQSPSNKVTEKGKDVELRCDPISGHTALYWYRQSLGQGLEFLIYFQGNSAPDKSGLPSDRFSAERTGGSVSTLTIQRTQQEDSAVYLCASSLAPEVGYGYTFGSGTRLTVV.

The J gene is TRBJ1-5, the V gene TRBV10-2, with TRBD1 matching 7 bases. Trimming cost V 7 bases and J 9 bases; bases outside gene matches: 9. The germline gives CDR1 WSHSY, CDR2 SAAADI. The CDR3 totals 13 residues. The CDR3 DNA is TGCGCCAGCACCCTTGGGACAGCGGGGCCCCAGCATTTT. Protein: CASTLGTAGPQHF.

V gene TRBV20-1 combines with J gene TRBJ1-6; D is uncertain. Germline V gene lookup returns CDR1 DFQATT and CDR2 SNEGSKA (reference sequence). The CDR3 is made up of 10 amino acids. V was cut by 4 bases and J by 17 bases, with 12 bases left in between. Here the CDR3 DNA reads TGCAGTGCTAACCCCGGACCGGTCCACTTT. Translated: CSANPGPVHF.

In its sample, this clonotype was seen many times. This rearrangement joins TRBV12-3 or TRBV12-4 to TRBJ1-1; possibly TRBD1 for D (5 bases). This CDR3 contains 16 residues. Between the trimmed V and J ends, which lost 5 bases and 1 base, there was a span of 17 bases. DNA for the CDR3: TGTGCCAGCAGTCCCTCATCATACGGGGGGAACACTGAAGCTTTCTTT. The encoded protein is CASSPSSYGGNTEAFF.

This clonotype was counted ten times or more. The chain couples TRBV12-5 to TRBJ2-7; D unclear. V shed 5 bases and J shed 4 bases, with 9 bases lying between them. The germline CDR1 and CDR2 sequences are LGHNT and FRNRAP. This CDR3 is built from 12 residues. The CDR3 sequence is CASGLARYEQYV. The CDR3 region has the DNA TGTGCTAGTGGTCTTGCCAGGTACGAGCAGTACGTC.

This clonotype has ten or more counts. The rearrangement links TRBV14 to TRBJ2-7; possible D gene TRBD2, 5 bases. Trimming cost V 4 bases and J 4 bases, with 17 bases left between them. The CDR3 spans 15 residues. CDR1 and CDR2 from the germline V gene are SGHDN and FVKESK. CDR3 sequence (DNA): TGTGCCAGCAGCCCGCGTCCCTTACTAGTGTACGAGCAGTACTTC. It encodes CASSPRPLLVYEQYF.

This clonotype came up a few times. This chain's CDR3 is CSALIRGTYNEQFF. The CDR3 region has the DNA TGCAGTGCTCTGATTAGGGGCACCTACAATGAGCAGTTCTTC. This chain connects TRBV20-1 to TRBJ2-1; a possible D gene is TRBD1 (5 bases). The V end was cut by 5 bases, the J end by 2 bases, with 13 bases between. The CDR3 is 14 amino acids. CDR1 is DFQATT, CDR2 SNEGSKA, per germline (reference sequence).

This clonotype occurred a few times. V gene TRBV29-1 combines with J gene TRBJ1-1; D may be TRBD1 (6 bases). The V gene's germline CDR1 is SQVTM and CDR2 ANQGSEA. The V and J ends lost 3 bases and 5 bases respectively, with 10 bases between them. This CDR3 has 12 amino acids. The CDR3 sequence: CSVDRGATEAFF. The CDR3 coding sequence is TGCAGCGTTGATCGGGGGGCGACTGAAGCTTTCTTT.

This clonotype was observed a few times. V usage is TRBV5-1 and J usage is TRBJ2-5; 9 bases fit TRBD2. Losses at the gene ends were 2 bases for V and 3 bases for J; bases not matched to a gene: 5. Per the germline V gene, CDR1 is SGHRS and CDR2 is YFSETQ. The CDR3 runs 15 residues. The CDR3 loop reads CASSLHPSGEETQYF. As DNA, the CDR3 is TGCGCCAGCAGCTTACATCCTAGCGGGGAAGAGACCCAGTACTTC.

There are many counts of this clonotype. The rearrangement joins TRBV28 to TRBJ2-3; the D gene is possibly TRBD2 (5 bases). Trimming cost V 6 bases and J 0 bases, with 16 bases left between them. The germline gives CDR1 MDHEN, CDR2 SYDVKM. The CDR3 is 16 amino acids. The CDR3: CASSSTRFFSTDTQYF. For the CDR3, the DNA is TGTGCCAGCAGCTCTACTAGATTCTTCAGCACAGATACGCAGTATTTT.

The rearrangement uses TRBV27 and TRBJ2-3; D tentatively fits TRBD1 or TRBD2 (5 bases each). Deletions cut 3 bases from V and 6 bases from J, with 16 bases between. This CDR3 is built from 15 residues. Germline CDR1 MNHEY, CDR2 SMNVEV (reference sequence). CDR3 sequence (DNA): TGTGCCAGCAGTTTGGGGGACCGAGGCTTGGATACGCAGTATTTT. Translation gives CASSLGDRGLDTQYF.

This clonotype occurred once. The chain has TRBV12-3 or TRBV12-4 and TRBJ1-5; D not resolved. The CDR3 is 14 residues long. Trimming left V 6 bases short and J 1 base short, with 10 bases between. CDR3 region: CASSGPDSNQPQHF. In DNA, the CDR3 is TGTGCCAGCAGCGGCCCGGACAGCAATCAGCCCCAGCATTTT.

This clonotype was picked up many times. The rearrangement links TRBV6-5 to TRBJ2-4; D perhaps matches TRBD2 (5 bases). Germline lookup yields CDR1 MNHEY and CDR2 SVGAGI. This CDR3 region has 15 residues. The V end lost 3 bases, the J end lost 1 base, and 10 bases lay between the germline ends. In nucleotides, the CDR3 is TGTGCCAGCAGTTATGCGGGTACTGCCAAAAACATTCAGTACTTC. Protein product: CASSYAGTAKNIQYF.

This clonotype appeared many times. CDR3 DNA: TGCAGTGCTAGAGTGCTACAGGGGAACACCGGGGAGCTGTTTTTT. Amino acid sequence: CSARVLQGNTGELFF. This chain connects TRBV20-1 to TRBJ2-2; tentatively, D is TRBD1 (6 bases). V was cut by 1 base and J by 1 base, with 10 bases left in between. The CDR3 extends over 15 amino acids. In germline, CDR1 is DFQATT, CDR2 SNEGSKA (reference sequence).

V usage is TRBV10-3 and J usage is TRBJ2-3; TRBD2 matches at 15 bases. Per germline, CDR1 ENHRY and CDR2 SYGVKD. V dropped 6 bases and J dropped 6; count of bases not matched to a gene: 7. This CDR3 is built from 16 residues. The CDR3 here is CAISPRTSGGADTQYF. In DNA form, the CDR3 reads TGTGCCATCAGCCCTAGGACTAGCGGGGGGGCGGATACGCAGTATTTT.

This clonotype was observed many times. The V call is TRBV29-1, the J call TRBJ2-2; unclear D gene. The CDR3 extends over 13 amino acids. Germline V gene data show CDR1 as SQVTM and CDR2 as ANQGSEA. V was cut by 0 bases and J by 4 bases, with 6 bases left in between. CDR3 DNA sequence: TGCAGCGTTGAAGACTCACCCACCGGGGAGCTGTTTTTT. It encodes CSVEDSPTGELFF.

This clonotype has a count of ten or more. The chain is built from TRBV20-1 and TRBJ2-2; D gene uncertain. With 1 base removed from V and 1 base from J, the gap between germline ends came to 13 bases. Germline V gives CDR1 DFQATT, CDR2 SNEGSKA (reference sequence). The CDR3 runs to 16 residues. In DNA, the CDR3 is TGCAGTGCTAGAGCGGTCAGCTTTTTGAACACCGGGGAGCTGTTTTTT. Translated: CSARAVSFLNTGELFF.

The chain carries TRBV9 and TRBJ2-1, with D perhaps TRBD1 (6 bases). Per germline, CDR1 SGDLS and CDR2 YYNGEE. Trimming pared 3 bases from V and 5 bases from J, leaving 15 bases between. CDR3 length: 15 amino acids. As DNA, the CDR3 is TGTGCCAGCAGCGCGCGACAGGCTACCAACAATGAGCAGTTCTTC. Encoded protein: CASSARQATNNEQFF. Complete variable domain (other parts from reference TRBV9 and TRBJ2-1): DSGVTQTPKHLITATGQRVTLRCSPRSGDLSVYWYQQSLDQGLQFLIQYYNGEERAKGNILERFSAQQFPDLHSELNLSSLELGDSALYFCASSARQATNNEQFFGPGTRLTVL.